These T cell receptor beta chains were read from a single sample in a study of Ad26.COV2.S vaccination and SARS-CoV-2 variants. Profiling relied on immunoSEQ multiplex PCR, and the TCRdb table lists in-frame clones only, not all of them. This table has a few hundred thousand clones, roughly 90% appearing once. The sequenced sample was peripheral blood, obtained in a trial of Ad26.COV2.S vaccine versus placebo. These receptors were collected from a person between 18 and 59 years old who received the Ad26.COV2.S COVID-19 vaccine or a placebo. Both conserved end residues are part of each CDR3. The D gene is left open where the match is weak. Clone sizes are given selectively: once, few, many, or a class where the clone is expanded.

V gene	CDR3 length	J gene	clone size	D gene	CDR3 protein	CDR3 DNA
TRBV29-1	13	TRBJ2-7	once	.	CSVGAGASYEQYF	TGCAGCGTGGGGGCAGGGGCTTCCTACGAGCAGTACTTC
TRBV6-2/TRBV6-3	16	TRBJ2-1	.	TRBD2	CASSYVGTSGHNEQFF	TGTGCCAGCAGTTACGTAGGGACTAGCGGACACAATGAGCAGTTCTTC
TRBV13	15	TRBJ2-1	.	TRBD2	CASRLAGRSHNEQFF	TGTGCCAGCAGGTTAGCGGGAAGATCCCACAATGAGCAGTTCTTC
TRBV4-3	15	TRBJ2-7	.	.	CASSQYLGGSYEQYF	TGCGCCAGCAGCCAATACCTTGGGGGTAGCTACGAGCAGTACTTC
TRBV27	16	TRBJ2-3	.	TRBD1	CASSPTGGRFTDTQYF	TGTGCCAGCAGCCCAACAGGGGGCCGGTTCACAGATACGCAGTATTTT
TRBV14	14	TRBJ2-7	.	TRBD2	CASSQFAGAYEQYF	TGTGCCAGCAGCCAATTCGCGGGAGCCTACGAGCAGTACTTC
TRBV15	15	TRBJ2-7	.	.	CATSRGLEGSYEQYF	TGTGCCACCAGCAGAGGACTAGAGGGCTCCTACGAGCAGTACTTC
TRBV7-8	11	TRBJ2-7	once	.	CASSLVGEQYF	TGTGCCAGCAGCTTGGTCGGGGAGCAGTACTTC
TRBV11-2	15	TRBJ1-5	.	TRBD1	CASSLDGTGTQPQHF	TGTGCCAGCAGCTTAGATGGGACAGGGACTCAGCCCCAGCATTTT
TRBV6-4	15	TRBJ2-3	once	.	CASSPDGGGSDTQYF	TGTGCCAGCAGCCCCGACGGGGGAGGTTCAGATACGCAGTATTTT
TRBV3-1/TRBV3-2	16	TRBJ2-5	.	TRBD2	CASSRGLAEGEETQYF	TGTGCCAGCAGCCGCGGACTAGCGGAGGGGGAGGAGACCCAGTACTTC
TRBV10-3	15	TRBJ2-7	once	.	CAISESGLQGHEQYF	TGTGCCATCAGTGAGTCGGGCCTACAGGGCCACGAGCAGTACTTC
TRBV6-5	14	TRBJ2-7	few	TRBD1	CATVGDRDSYEQYF	TGTGCCACCGTTGGCGACAGGGACTCCTACGAGCAGTACTTC
TRBV28	13	TRBJ1-5	.	.	CASSLLGNQPQHF	TGTGCCAGCAGTTTATTGGGGAACCAGCCCCAGCATTTT
TRBV7-9	17	TRBJ2-6	.	.	CASSSGGQSSGANVLTF	TGTGCCAGCAGCTCGGGGGGCCAGAGCTCTGGGGCCAACGTCCTGACTTTC
TRBV19	17	TRBJ2-1	.	.	CASSMLASSFSYNEQFF	TGTGCCAGTAGTATGTTGGCCTCCTCCTTTTCCTACAATGAGCAGTTCTTC
TRBV3-1/TRBV3-2	14	TRBJ1-4	.	.	CASSQQGLNEKLFF	TGTGCCAGCAGCCAACAGGGGCTTAATGAAAAACTGTTTTTT
TRBV4-1	15	TRBJ1-3	.	TRBD1	CASSQRDSSGNTIYF	TGCGCCAGCAGCCAACGGGACAGCTCTGGAAACACCATATATTTT
TRBV28	13	TRBJ2-5	.	.	CASSFKGEETQYF	TGTGCCAGCAGTTTTAAGGGGGAAGAGACCCAGTACTTC